Below, 30 T cell receptor beta chains from the same sample are listed, as sequenced in a study of T cell changes during pregnancy in multiple sclerosis. Assay used: immunoSEQ multiplex PCR; TCRdb lists only in-frame clones, some missing. The sample lists about 51,000 clones, 93% occurring once. Sample: peripheral blood, taken in the second trimester of pregnancy. The receptor set was obtained from a female donor with multiple sclerosis, enrolled in a pregnancy study.

The table lists this clone with a count of one. This chain links TRBV19 with TRBJ1-5; 8 nucleotides agree with TRBD1. Germline CDR1 and CDR2: LNHDA and SQIVND (reference sequence). The J segment lost 1 base and the V segment lost 5 bases, leaving 10 bases of the junction unmatched. The CDR3 extends over 17 amino acids. CDR3 in amino acids: CASSPTLGQGSNQPQHF. The CDR3 DNA reads TGTGCCAGTAGTCCTACCCTCGGACAGGGCAGCAATCAGCCCCAGCATTTT.

V and J are TRBV11-3 and TRBJ2-7; 7 bases map to TRBD2. The germline V gene encodes CDR1 SGHNT and CDR2 YENEEA. This CDR3 has 15 amino acids. V shed 1 base and J 0 bases; nucleotides not matched to a gene: 3. DNA of the CDR3: TGTGCCAGCAGCTTAGGCGGGAGTCCCTCCTACGAGCAGTACTTC. As protein: CASSLGGSPSYEQYF.

The chain recombines TRBV6-6 with TRBJ1-2; D is undetermined. CDR1 is MNHNY and CDR2 is SVGAGI in the germline V gene (reference sequence). CDR3 length: 14 residues. V lost 6 bases to trimming and J lost 1 base, with 12 bases between them. The CDR3 loop reads CASSPPRDNYGYTF. In DNA, the CDR3 is TGTGCCAGCAGCCCCCCCCGAGATAACTATGGCTACACCTTC.

J is TRBJ2-1 and V is TRBV12-5; no firm D call. The V end lost 2 bases, the J end lost 0 bases, and 20 bases lay between the germline ends. The length of the CDR3 is 19 residues. CDR1 and CDR2 (germline): LGHNT, FRNRAP. The CDR3 region has the DNA TGTGCTAGTGGTTTGTCCCGACCTGCGGAGCGACTCTCCTACAATGAGCAGTTCTTC. Its protein is CASGLSRPAERLSYNEQFF.

The genes are TRBV7-6 and TRBJ2-3, with 8 bases matching TRBD2. Germline lookup yields CDR1 SGHVS and CDR2 FNYEAQ. The CDR3 covers 14 residues. J was trimmed by 3 bases and V by 3 bases; bases with no gene match: 2. DNA of the CDR3: TGTGCCAGCAGCTTCGGGGGGGGGACAGATACGCAGTATTTT. Translating gives CASSFGGGTDTQYF.

This clone was counted a single time. The genes are TRBV9 and TRBJ2-5; 8 nucleotides line up with TRBD1. Trimming cost V 6 bases and J 4 bases; bases outside gene matches: 8. The CDR3 sequence is 14 residues long. Germline V lookup: CDR1 SGDLS, CDR2 YYNGEE. The CDR3 is CASTLGQGRETQYF. The CDR3 coding sequence is TGTGCCAGCACCTTAGGACAGGGCAGAGAGACCCAGTACTTC.

This chain joins TRBV25-1 and TRBJ2-7; TRBD1 might be the D (5 bases). CDR1 and CDR2 from the germline V gene are MGHDK and SYGVNS. Between the trimmed V and J ends, which lost 1 base and 2 bases, there was a span of 9 bases. The CDR3 has 14 residues. Written as DNA, the CDR3 is TGTGCCAGCAGTGAATCGACAGAGACCTACGAGCAGTACTTC. It specifies CASSESTETYEQYF.

This clone was detected once. This sequence joins TRBV7-2 and TRBJ2-7; maybe TRBD2 (6 bases). Germline V CDR1 and CDR2: SGHTA, FQGNSA. V lost 1 base and J lost 2, with 18 bases in between. The CDR3 spans 17 residues. The CDR3: CASSLEGLARYAYEQYF. CDR3 sequence (DNA): TGTGCCAGCAGCTTAGAGGGGCTAGCGCGTTATGCCTACGAGCAGTACTTC.

The chain links TRBV28 to TRBJ1-2, with 8 bases aligning to TRBD1. This CDR3 spans 16 amino acids. Germline V gene data show CDR1 as MDHEN and CDR2 as SYDVKM. J gave up 5 bases and V 4 bases, and 12 bases lay outside the gene matches. The CDR3 is CASSYPPGTGLYGYTF. The CDR3 DNA follows: TGTGCCAGCAGTTACCCACCCGGGACAGGTTTATATGGCTACACCTTC.

The V call is TRBV11-2, the J call TRBJ1-2, with a weak D call TRBD1 (6 bases). CDR3 length equals 16 residues. Germline CDR1 SGHAT, CDR2 FQNNGV. The V and J ends lost 1 base and 6 bases respectively, with 18 bases between them. Here the CDR3 reads CASSLGPPDSLDGYTF. CDR3 nucleotide sequence: TGTGCCAGCAGCTTAGGGCCCCCGGACAGCCTAGATGGCTACACCTTC.

This chain connects TRBV11-2 to TRBJ2-1; 11 bases agree with TRBD2. With 2 bases clipped from V and 8 bases from J, the junction kept 8 bases outside the gene matches. From germline, CDR1 is SGHAT and CDR2 FQNNGV. This CDR3 is 16 amino acids long. This CDR3 is CASSLPLAGGVDEQFF. In nucleotides, the CDR3 is TGTGCCAGCAGCTTACCCCTAGCGGGAGGAGTCGATGAGCAGTTCTTC. The whole variable domain, filled in from reference TRBV11-2 and TRBJ2-1, reads EAGVAQSPRYKIIEKRQSVAFWCNPISGHATLYWYQQILGQGPKLLIQFQNNGVVDDSQLPKDRFSAERLKGVDSTLKIQPAKLEDSAVYLCASSLPLAGGVDEQFFGPGTRLTVL.

The chain uses TRBV9 and TRBJ2-3; 9 bases align to TRBD1. Germline V gene lookup returns CDR1 SGDLS and CDR2 YYNGEE. The CDR3 totals 16 residues. J gave up 8 bases and V 1 base, and 11 bases lay outside the gene matches. In nucleotides, the CDR3 is TGTGCCAGCAGCGTAATTCCCGACAGGGGGGCCGGTACGCAGTATTTT. Translated, it gives CASSVIPDRGAGTQYF.

A few counts support this clone. The chain employs TRBV18 and TRBJ1-2; 7 bases fit TRBD1. V gave up 1 base and J gave up 8 bases; unmatched junction bases: 22. In germline, CDR1 is KGHSH, CDR2 LQKENI. There are 19 residues in the CDR3. The CDR3 DNA sequence: TGTGCCAGCTCACCACAATTATTACAGGGGTCGACGCGGATCTCCGGCTACACCTTC. It translates to CASSPQLLQGSTRISGYTF.

This chain links TRBV18 with TRBJ2-7; possibly TRBD1 for D (6 bases). This CDR3 region has 16 residues. The germline V gene encodes CDR1 KGHSH and CDR2 LQKENI. Trimming took off 2 bases at V and 3 bases at J, with 17 bases between the two ends. The CDR3 DNA sequence: TGTGCCAGCTCACCAAAGAACCAGGGGTCGAACTACGAGCAGTACTTC. Protein product: CASSPKNQGSNYEQYF.

The CDR3 bases are TGTGCCACCAGCAGAAAAGCCAGGGGGCTAACGTCACACGAGCAGTACTTC. This codes for CATSRKARGLTSHEQYF. This sequence joins TRBV15 and TRBJ2-7; TRBD1 matches at 8 bases. Looked up from germline, CDR1 is LNHNV and CDR2 is YYDKDF (reference sequence). Losses at the gene ends were 2 bases for V and 5 bases for J; bases not matched to a gene: 14. The CDR3 is made up of 17 amino acids.

The rearrangement joins TRBV19 to TRBJ1-1, with D possibly being TRBD1 (5 bases). The CDR3 is 17 residues long. Trimming took 3 bases from V and 1 from J, leaving 18 bases between them. Germline loops: CDR1 LNHDA, CDR2 SQIVND (reference sequence). The CDR3 region has the DNA TGTGCCAGTAGTATGTTAATGGTAGACAGTCGGAACACTGAAGCTTTCTTT. Translation: CASSMLMVDSRNTEAFF.

The rearrangement links TRBV2 to TRBJ1-1; unclear D gene. The CDR3 length is 10 residues. The germline V gene has CDR1 SNHLY and CDR2 FYNNEI. V lost 2 bases, J lost 14 bases, and 9 bases lay in between. DNA of the CDR3: TGTGCCAGCAGTGAAAGGAGATCCTTCTTT. Amino acids: CASSERRSFF.

The chain carries TRBV27 and TRBJ2-3; D possibly corresponds to TRBD2 (6 bases). V was cut by 1 base and J by 1 base, with 6 bases left in between. The germline V gene has CDR1 MNHEY and CDR2 SMNVEV (reference sequence). The CDR3 contains 14 residues. CDR3 amino acids: CASSLWRGTDTQYF. The CDR3 nucleotides read TGTGCCAGCAGTTTATGGAGGGGCACAGATACGCAGTATTTT.

The V gene is TRBV5-6, the J gene TRBJ2-1; 7 bases are shared with TRBD1. Germline loops: CDR1 SGHDT, CDR2 YYEEEE. This CDR3 comprises 17 residues. V gave up 4 bases and J gave up 4 bases; unmatched junction bases: 14. The CDR3 bases are TGTGCCAGCAGCCAATTGACAGGGAACCCATTGTACAATGAGCAGTTCTTC. Translated: CASSQLTGNPLYNEQFF.

The chain carries TRBV10-2 and TRBJ2-3; 8 nucleotides align to TRBD2. V shed 7 bases and J 2 bases; nucleotides not matched to a gene: 8. The CDR3 runs to 15 residues. CDR1 and CDR2 from the germline V gene are WSHSY and SAAADI. The CDR3 sequence is CASIDTSGFTDTQYF. In DNA form, the CDR3 reads TGCGCCAGCATTGACACTAGCGGATTCACAGATACGCAGTATTTT.

The chain carries TRBV4-2 and TRBJ2-5, with TRBD2 matching 7 bases. Losses at the gene ends were 3 bases for V and 5 bases for J; bases not matched to a gene: 3. The CDR3 has 13 amino acids. Germline V gene data show CDR1 as LGHNA and CDR2 as YNFKEQ. The CDR3 here is CASSQGGAETQYF. For the CDR3, the DNA is TGTGCCAGCAGCCAGGGAGGGGCGGAGACCCAGTACTTC.

The rearrangement links TRBV7-2 to TRBJ2-7, with 7 bases that match TRBD1. J gave up 8 bases and V 10 bases, and 14 bases lay outside the gene matches. The CDR3 length is 13 residues. Per the germline V gene, CDR1 is SGHTA and CDR2 is FQGNSA. CDR3 sequence (DNA): TGTGCCACCCAAACAGGGGTGGGAAGTAAGCAGTACTTC. Protein: CATQTGVGSKQYF.

The chain links TRBV5-5 to TRBJ2-7; D is unclear. The CDR3 is made up of 11 amino acids. Germline values: CDR1 SGHKS, CDR2 YYEKEE (reference sequence). V lost 5 bases to trimming and J lost 4 bases, with 7 bases between them. The CDR3 is CASSYSYEQYF. As DNA, the CDR3 is TGTGCCAGCAGTTACTCGTACGAGCAGTACTTC.

The gene calls are TRBV7-8 and TRBJ1-2; D uncertain. Germline CDR1 is SGHVS and CDR2 is FQNEAQ. The V end was cut by 4 bases, the J end by 7 bases, with 10 bases between. CDR3 length: 12 amino acids. Written as DNA, the CDR3 is TGTGCCAGCAGCTACGGGGAGGCTGGCTACACCTTC. This translates into CASSYGEAGYTF.

In this sample, this clone turned up once. The chain uses TRBV6-4 and TRBJ1-5, with 7 bases fitting TRBD1. From germline, CDR1 is MRHNA and CDR2 SNTAGT. Unmatched junction bases numbered 4, after V lost 6 bases and J lost 2 bases. This CDR3 contains 14 residues. The CDR3 coding sequence is TGTGCCAGCAGCCCCACAGGGGGCAATCAGCCCCAGCATTTT. Protein product: CASSPTGGNQPQHF.

This clone was seen a single time. The chain uses TRBV27 and TRBJ2-5; perhaps TRBD2 as D (5 bases). CDR1 is MNHEY, CDR2 SMNVEV, per germline (reference sequence). This CDR3 has 14 amino acids. With 6 bases removed from V and 5 bases from J, the gap between germline ends came to 16 bases. CDR3 loop: CASREDYRVETQYF. For the CDR3, the DNA is TGTGCCAGCAGGGAGGATTACCGGGTGGAGACCCAGTACTTC.

The V call is TRBV28, the J call TRBJ2-7; maybe TRBD2 (6 bases). The V end was cut by 1 base, the J end by 3 bases, with 13 bases between. From germline, CDR1 is MDHEN and CDR2 SYDVKM. This CDR3 is 15 amino acids long. In nucleotides, the CDR3 is TGTGCCAGCAGTTTATCGCTAACTAGCTACTACGAGCAGTACTTC. Its translation is CASSLSLTSYYEQYF.

The gene calls are TRBV15 and TRBJ2-1, with 7 bases identical to TRBD2. Trimming took 0 bases from V and 4 from J; bases not matched to a gene: 9. Germline V lookup: CDR1 LNHNV, CDR2 YYDKDF (reference sequence). CDR3 length equals 17 residues. CDR3 residues: CATSRDKGGSRYNEQFF. CDR3 bases: TGTGCCACCAGCAGAGATAAGGGCGGGAGTAGGTACAATGAGCAGTTCTTC. Together with reference TRBV15 and TRBJ2-1, the CDR3 gives the full variable domain: DAMVIQNPRYQVTQFGKPVTLSCSQTLNHNVMYWYQQKSSQAPKLLFHYYDKDFNNEADTPDNFQSRRPNTSFCFLDIRSPGLGDTAMYLCATSRDKGGSRYNEQFFGPGTRLTVL.

The chain combines TRBV13 with TRBJ2-2; TRBD1 is a possible D gene (6 bases). Germline V gene data show CDR1 as PRHDT and CDR2 as FYEKMQ (reference sequence). V was cut by 6 bases and J by 7 bases, with 12 bases left in between. The CDR3 totals 13 residues. This CDR3 reads CASRLQGGGELFF. CDR3 in DNA: TGTGCCAGCAGGTTACAGGGTGGCGGGGAGCTGTTTTTT.

This chain connects TRBV6-5 to TRBJ2-5; D is possibly TRBD2 (6 bases). The J call may not be correct, given that the DNA end is closer to TRBJ2-7. CDR1 is MNHEY, CDR2 SVGAGI, per germline. The CDR3 has 14 residues. CDR3 DNA: TGTGCCAGCAGTTACGCTAGCGACTCCTACGAGCAGTACTTC. It is translated as CASSYASDSYEQYF.